Presented here are 30 T cell receptor beta chains from one specimen sequenced in a study of CD8+ T cells in alopecia areata. RNA was extracted and reverse transcribed into cDNA as the sequencing template. Sequencing used immunoSEQ multiplex PCR; TCRdb keeps in-frame clones, though not all of them. The table records about 270,000 clones, roughly 63% of them present only once. The treatment denotes: oral pan-JAK inhibitor, 5-10 mg twice daily. The specimen comprised CD4+ T cells sorted from blood, sampled around week 52, from a patient treated with tofacitinib. These receptors were collected from a human donor with alopecia areata.

In this sample, this clone turned up a few times. The V and J genes are TRBV5-4 and TRBJ1-3; 9 nucleotides align to TRBD1. Germline lookup yields CDR1 SGHNT and CDR2 YYREEE (reference sequence). This CDR3 has 16 residues. V was clipped by 4 bases and J by 3 bases; unmatched bases: 8. The DNA for the CDR3 is TGTGCCAGCAGCCTGGGACAGGGATCGGGTGGAAACACCATATATTTT. Protein: CASSLGQGSGGNTIYF.

This clone was observed a few times. The chain links TRBV29-1 to TRBJ2-3; 11 positions agree with TRBD2. The CDR3 runs 14 residues. The germline V gene has CDR1 SQVTM and CDR2 ANQGSEA. V lost 7 bases, J lost 0 bases, and 3 bases stayed unmatched. The CDR3 bases are TGCAGCGCGACTAGCGGGGTTAGCACAGATACGCAGTATTTT. Residues: CSATSGVSTDTQYF.

This chain links TRBV29-1 with TRBJ2-3; 9 positions agree with TRBD2. The length of the CDR3 is 12 residues. CDR1 is SQVTM, CDR2 ANQGSEA, per germline. The trim removed 8 bases at V and 4 bases at J, leaving 4 bases unmatched. The CDR3 spells CSSSGAADTQYF. DNA for the CDR3: TGCAGCTCTAGCGGGGCTGCAGATACGCAGTATTTT.

The chain employs TRBV30 and TRBJ2-3; tentative D call: TRBD2 (5 bases). This CDR3 has 15 residues. The germline V gene has CDR1 GTSNPN and CDR2 SVGIG (reference sequence). The V gene lost 1 base and the J gene lost 2 bases, with 13 bases spanning the gap. In DNA, the CDR3 is TGTGCCTGGAGTGGTGCTAGCTCCTCCACAGATACGCAGTATTTT. This gives the protein CAWSGASSSTDTQYF.

CDR3 sequence reads: CASSAPGQVYNEQFF. The CDR3 DNA is TGTGCCAGCAGCGCACCGGGACAGGTCTACAATGAGCAGTTCTTC. The chain couples TRBV5-4 to TRBJ2-1; 8 positions agree with TRBD1. Trimming cost V 4 bases and J 3 bases; bases outside gene matches: 6. Germline CDR1 and CDR2: SGHNT and YYREEE (reference sequence). The CDR3 spans 15 residues.

The CDR3 DNA sequence: TGTGCCACCAGCAGAGGGGCCCACGGCGGAGAGACCCAGTACTTC. Its translation: CATSRGAHGGETQYF. The chain is built from TRBV15 and TRBJ2-5; no clear D. Per the germline V gene, CDR1 is LNHNV and CDR2 is YYDKDF (reference sequence). The CDR3 consists of 15 residues. Trimming left V 1 base short and J 4 bases short, with 13 bases between. The complete variable domain, with remaining parts taken from reference TRBV15 and TRBJ2-5, reads DAMVIQNPRYQVTQFGKPVTLSCSQTLNHNVMYWYQQKSSQAPKLLFHYYDKDFNNEADTPDNFQSRRPNTSFCFLDIRSPGLGDTAMYLCATSRGAHGGETQYFGPGTRLLVL.

The chain employs TRBV29-1 and TRBJ1-2; D is unclear. With 0 bases removed from V and 1 base from J, the gap between germline ends came to 15 bases. Germline V gives CDR1 SQVTM, CDR2 ANQGSEA. This CDR3 spans 16 amino acids. The DNA of the CDR3 is TGCAGCGTTGAAGATCTTACCAGAGACCGTAACTATGGCTACACCTTC. This codes for CSVEDLTRDRNYGYTF.

The chain combines TRBV6-5 with TRBJ2-1; possibly TRBD1 for D (5 bases). The ends were cut back, 6 bases at V and 4 bases at J, with 10 bases in the middle. This CDR3 has 13 amino acids. Germline CDR1 reads MNHEY; CDR2 reads SVGAGI. In DNA, the CDR3 is TGTGCCAGCAGCCCTACAGGTTACAATGAGCAGTTCTTC. Translated: CASSPTGYNEQFF.

The chain carries TRBV30 and TRBJ1-2; TRBD1 matches at 11 bases. The V segment lost 0 bases and the J segment 12 bases; nucleotides outside the gene matches: 3. CDR3 length: 12 residues. Germline V gene sequence: CDR1 GTSNPN, CDR2 SVGIG (reference sequence). CDR3 DNA: TGTGCCTGGAGTGTCGGGACAGGGGGTCACACCTTC. Translation: CAWSVGTGGHTF.

This clone came up a few times. This chain's CDR3 is CASEQGDSPLHF. DNA for the CDR3: TGTGCCAGCGAGCAGGGTGATTCACCCCTCCACTTT. V usage is TRBV2 and J usage is TRBJ1-6; D is possibly TRBD1 (5 bases). V gave up 8 bases and J gave up 8 bases, with 10 bases separating them. CDR1 SNHLY and CDR2 FYNNEI come from the germline V gene. The CDR3 contains 12 residues.

The rearrangement joins TRBV5-6 to TRBJ1-5, with a weak D call TRBD1 (5 bases). The CDR3 runs to 12 residues. The germline V gene has CDR1 SGHDT and CDR2 YYEEEE. Trimming took 4 bases from V and 6 from J, leaving 8 bases between them. The CDR3: CASSQGPQPQHF. In nucleotides, the CDR3 is TGTGCCAGCAGCCAGGGACCTCAGCCCCAGCATTTT. The entire variable domain, with the rest obtained from reference TRBV5-6 and TRBJ1-5, is as follows: DAGVTQSPTHLIKTRGQQVTLRCSPKSGHDTVSWYQQALGQGPQFIFQYYEEEERQRGNFPDRFSGHQFPNYSSELNVNALLLGDSALYLCASSQGPQPQHFGDGTRLSIL.

This chain uses TRBV2 with TRBJ2-3; no definite D call. CDR1 SNHLY and CDR2 FYNNEI come from the germline V gene. V was shortened by 5 bases and J by 4 bases, with 7 bases between the two germline ends. The CDR3 consists of 12 residues. The CDR3 bases are TGTGCCAGCAGTACCCCCCCAGATACGCAGTATTTT. It encodes CASSTPPDTQYF.

The rearrangement joins TRBV11-2 to TRBJ2-1; 7 positions match TRBD2. The J segment lost 15 bases and the V segment lost 0 bases, leaving 5 bases of the junction unmatched. Germline V gene sequence: CDR1 SGHAT, CDR2 FQNNGV. The CDR3 sequence is 12 residues long. CDR3 residues: CASSLDSGGTFF. CDR3 DNA: TGTGCCAGCAGCTTAGATTCGGGGGGTACGTTCTTC.

This clone was detected ten times or more. This chain connects TRBV5-6 to TRBJ1-3; the D gene is possibly TRBD1 (5 bases). Trimming removed 2 bases from V and 3 bases from J, with 9 bases in between. The germline V gene has CDR1 SGHDT and CDR2 YYEEEE. CDR3 length: 14 amino acids. CDR3 DNA sequence: TGTGCCAGCAGCTTCATAGGGGTTGGAAACACCATATATTTT. Translation: CASSFIGVGNTIYF.

This clone has only a few counts. The chain has TRBV28 and TRBJ2-5, with a weak D call TRBD2 (6 bases). The V gene's germline CDR1 is MDHEN and CDR2 SYDVKM. The CDR3 covers 14 residues. V was trimmed by 7 bases and J by 2 bases, leaving 14 bases between them. The CDR3 reads CASTDGGNQETQYF. The CDR3 DNA sequence: TGTGCCAGCACCGATGGAGGGAATCAAGAGACCCAGTACTTC.

This clone was seen only a few times. Within the sample, other DNA sequences also encode this same CDR3. This sequence joins TRBV7-9 and TRBJ1-1; no firm D call. CDR1 is SEHNR, CDR2 FQNEAQ, per germline (reference sequence). V was clipped by 6 bases and J by 1 base, with 6 bases between them. This CDR3 is 12 amino acids long. The CDR3 bases are TGTGCCAGCAGTGTTGAGAACACTGAAGCTTTCTTT. It is translated as CASSVENTEAFF.

The gene calls are TRBV27 and TRBJ1-5, with D possibly TRBD1 on 5 matching bases. V was trimmed by 2 bases and J by 9 bases, leaving 8 bases between them. Germline V lookup: CDR1 MNHEY, CDR2 SMNVEV (reference sequence). This CDR3 has 12 amino acids. CDR3 DNA sequence: TGTGCCAGCAGTTTAGCCCAGGGGCCCCAGCATTTT. Its protein is CASSLAQGPQHF.

The gene calls are TRBV18 and TRBJ2-7; 9 positions match TRBD1. Losses at the gene ends were 5 bases for V and 5 bases for J; bases not matched to a gene: 13. Germline values: CDR1 KGHSH, CDR2 LQKENI. The CDR3 sequence is 16 residues long. The CDR3 reads CASSISWTGVMDEQYF. CDR3 coding DNA: TGTGCCAGCTCAATTTCTTGGACAGGGGTTATGGACGAGCAGTACTTC.

The rearrangement uses TRBV29-1 and TRBJ2-5, with D perhaps matching TRBD2 (6 bases). Germline CDR1 reads SQVTM; CDR2 reads ANQGSEA. The V end was cut by 4 bases, the J end by 4 bases, with 25 bases between. CDR3 length: 17 amino acids. The CDR3 sequence: CSVVGVGAGFRGETQYF. The CDR3, as DNA: TGCAGCGTTGTCGGCGTCGGGGCGGGGTTTCGTGGAGAGACCCAGTACTTC.

The chain joins TRBV15 to TRBJ2-1; D ambiguous. The CDR3 has 12 amino acids. CDR1 and CDR2 (germline): LNHNV, YYDKDF (reference sequence). Trimming shortened V by 2 bases and J by 2 bases, and 1 base separated the two germline ends. The CDR3: CATSRTYNEQFF. The DNA of the CDR3 is TGTGCCACCAGCAGAACCTACAATGAGCAGTTCTTC.

This CDR3 is CASSLEGGGNTEAFF. The CDR3 nucleotides are TGCGCCAGCAGCTTGGAAGGGGGTGGGAACACTGAAGCTTTCTTT. The chain joins TRBV5-1 to TRBJ1-1; tentative D call: TRBD1 (6 bases). Between the trimmed V and J ends, which lost 0 bases and 1 base, there was a span of 10 bases. CDR1 is SGHRS and CDR2 is YFSETQ in the germline V gene. This CDR3 comprises 15 residues.

This chain joins TRBV6-6 and TRBJ1-4; unclear D gene. The V and J ends lost 0 bases and 7 bases respectively, with 9 bases between them. Germline CDR1 reads MNHNY; CDR2 reads SVGAGI (reference sequence). The CDR3 extends over 14 amino acids. The CDR3 nucleotides are TGTGCCAGCAGTTACTCGGGCTCCGGTGAAAAACTGTTTTTT. Translating it yields CASSYSGSGEKLFF.

This clone occurred a few times. The rearrangement uses TRBV30 and TRBJ1-1, with no clear D. This CDR3 spans 11 amino acids. Germline-derived CDR1 and CDR2 are GTSNPN and SVGIG (reference sequence). V gave up 0 bases and J gave up 5 bases, with 4 bases separating them. The CDR3 nucleotides are TGTGCCTGGAGTGTATCGACTGAAGCTTTCTTT. Translating gives CAWSVSTEAFF.

The chain carries TRBV25-1 and TRBJ2-3, with D tentatively TRBD1 or TRBD2 (5 bases each). This CDR3 region has 14 residues. V was clipped by 3 bases and J by 2 bases, with 9 bases between them. Germline V gene lookup returns CDR1 MGHDK and CDR2 SYGVNS. This CDR3 is CASSEGTATDTQYF. The CDR3 DNA reads TGTGCCAGCAGTGAGGGGACGGCCACAGATACGCAGTATTTT.

This chain connects TRBV6-5 to TRBJ2-1; D possibly corresponds to TRBD2 (5 bases). The germline gives CDR1 MNHEY, CDR2 SVGAGI. V lost 10 bases, J lost 7 bases, and 14 bases lay in between. This CDR3 has 12 residues. The CDR3 sequence: CATSPGINEQFF. In DNA, the CDR3 is TGTGCCACCTCCCCGGGGATTAATGAGCAGTTCTTC.

Only a few counts were recorded for this clone. The chain is built from TRBV11-1 and TRBJ1-6; TRBD1 matches at 8 bases. Germline lookup yields CDR1 SGHAT and CDR2 FQDESV (reference sequence). The CDR3 length is 14 residues. J was trimmed by 8 bases and V by 3 bases; bases with no gene match: 3. This CDR3 is CASSLTGADSPLHF. In DNA form, the CDR3 reads TGTGCCAGCAGCTTGACAGGGGCGGATTCACCCCTCCACTTT.

Only a few counts were recorded for this clone. The chain links TRBV2 to TRBJ2-1, with TRBD2 as a possible D gene (7 bases). The CDR3 has 15 residues. Germline loops: CDR1 SNHLY, CDR2 FYNNEI. With 6 bases removed from V and 4 bases from J, the gap between germline ends came to 16 bases. CDR3 coding DNA: TGTGCCAGCAGAGAACTCGGGGGGCCGTACAATGAGCAGTTCTTC. It yields the protein CASRELGGPYNEQFF.

The genes are TRBV27 and TRBJ2-7; tentatively, D is TRBD1 (6 bases). V was cut by 5 bases and J by 0 bases, with 17 bases left in between. CDR3 length: 16 amino acids. Germline lookup yields CDR1 MNHEY and CDR2 SMNVEV (reference sequence). CDR3 nucleotide sequence: TGTGCCAGCAGTCCCATAGGACAGCTCATCTCCTACGAGCAGTACTTC. Translating it yields CASSPIGQLISYEQYF.

This clone was observed a few times. This chain connects TRBV6-6 to TRBJ1-1; TRBD1 is a possible D gene (6 bases). Trimming stripped 5 bases from V and 7 bases from J, with 14 bases between. Germline V CDR1 and CDR2: MNHNY, SVGAGI (reference sequence). The CDR3 length is 13 residues. The CDR3 protein is CASSTTGQLEAFF. DNA of the CDR3: TGTGCCAGCAGTACCACCGGACAGCTTGAAGCTTTCTTT.

This clone came up a few times. The chain recombines TRBV30 with TRBJ2-7; no clear D gene. Trimming cost V 3 bases and J 4 bases, with 10 bases left between them. Germline V lookup: CDR1 GTSNPN, CDR2 SVGIG (reference sequence). The CDR3 sequence is 12 residues long. The CDR3 bases are TGTGCCTGGAGCGCCGGCTTTTACGAGCAGTACTTC. Translating gives CAWSAGFYEQYF.